The sequence of this TCR beta chain was determined in a study of T-cell reconstitution after alpha-beta-depleted transplantation in children. Preparation of the TCRbeta library used unique molecular identifiers. TCRdb re-analysed the PCR reads in MiXCR, keeping a single row per CDR3 protein. This table holds some 640,000 distinct CDR3 sequences, about 15% found once. This clonotype was observed many times. The CDR3 runs to 14 residues. With 6 bases removed from V and 0 bases from J, the gap between germline ends came to 14 bases. The germline gives CDR1 SQVTM, CDR2 ANQGSEA. V is TRBV29-1 and J is TRBJ1-1; unclear D gene. This material consisted of PBMCs from the stem cell graft donor, taken from the stem cell graft. The TCR was taken from a human donor who donated a stem cell graft to a child with acute myeloid leukemia. The CDR3 region is CSVRQVLMNTEAFF. As DNA, the CDR3 is TGCAGCGTCCGGCAGGTCCTCATGAACACTGAAGCTTTCTTT.